One sample yielded the 7 T cell receptor beta chains listed below, sequenced in a study of neoadjuvant nivolumab and ipilimumab in lung cancer (dated by TCRdb to about 2020). In light of the paper, this sample's time point label describes: pretherapy, before neoadjuvant immune checkpoint inhibitors. Receptor libraries were prepared by the immunoSEQ multiplex PCR assay. Drawn from immuneACCESS, this table holds only the in-frame rearrangements with V and J called that TCRdb kept. Clones are partly lost; checked studies trace under half to an unresolved V gene and leave the rest unexplained. This sample lists 9,000 to 10,000 clones; about 81% were detected once. The biggest ten clones account for more than 3% of the sample. The sample in question was peripheral blood, obtained before neoadjuvant nivolumab, alone or with ipilimumab. Receptor source: an adult with non-small cell lung cancer.

This clone was detected only a few times. J is TRBJ1-1 and V is TRBV19; 9 positions match TRBD1. The CDR3 has 13 residues. J lost 1 base, V lost 10 bases, and 4 bases had no gene match. The germline V gene encodes CDR1 LNHDA and CDR2 SQIVND (reference sequence). CDR3 sequence (DNA): TGTGCCACCCAACAGGGGGCGAACACTGAAGCTTTCTTT. Translation gives CATQQGANTEAFF.

The gene calls are TRBV7-9 and TRBJ2-1; 9 bases agree with TRBD2. With V trimmed by 3 bases and J by 12 bases, 3 bases remained unmatched. The CDR3 covers 12 residues. Germline V gene lookup returns CDR1 SEHNR and CDR2 FQNEAQ (reference sequence). The CDR3 protein is CASSFVTSGQFF. Here the CDR3 DNA reads TGTGCCAGCAGCTTTGTGACTAGCGGGCAGTTCTTC.

This chain joins TRBV13 and TRBJ2-7; 12 bases are a match to TRBD1. This CDR3 is built from 15 residues. The V gene end was trimmed by 5 bases and the J gene end by 4 bases; junction bases not matched to a gene: 6. From germline, CDR1 is PRHDT and CDR2 FYEKMQ (reference sequence). The CDR3 here is CASSPRGQGAYEQYF. The CDR3, as DNA: TGTGCCAGCAGCCCAAGGGGACAGGGGGCATACGAGCAGTACTTC.

This sequence joins TRBV5-1 and TRBJ1-2; D is unclear. This CDR3 is built from 13 residues. The germline V gene has CDR1 SGHRS and CDR2 YFSETQ. Trimming left V 5 bases short and J 2 bases short, with 10 bases between. The CDR3 spells CASSTADNYGYTF. The CDR3 DNA is TGCGCCAGCAGTACGGCGGACAACTATGGCTACACCTTC. Full variable domain (missing parts from reference TRBV5-1 and TRBJ1-2): KAGVTQTPRYLIKTRGQQVTLSCSPISGHRSVSWYQQTPGQGLQFLFEYFSETQRNKGNFPGRFSGRQFSNSRSEMNVSTLELGDSALYLCASSTADNYGYTFGSGTRLTVV.

This sequence joins TRBV27 and TRBJ2-1; D may be TRBD2 (5 bases). The CDR3 runs to 15 residues. Germline CDR1 is MNHEY and CDR2 is SMNVEV (reference sequence). The ends were cut back, 3 bases at V and 8 bases at J, with 17 bases in the middle. The CDR3 DNA reads TGTGCCAGCAGTTTGATTCTGACTACCCGGGATGAGCAGTTCTTC. This gives the protein CASSLILTTRDEQFF.

The chain has TRBV5-1 and TRBJ2-1, with TRBD1 matching 10 bases. Losses at the gene ends were 0 bases for V and 7 bases for J; bases not matched to a gene: 7. CDR1 SGHRS and CDR2 YFSETQ come from the germline V gene. The CDR3 totals 16 residues. The chain's CDR3 is CASSLEGTGEVNEQFF. The CDR3 DNA is TGCGCCAGCAGCTTGGAAGGGACAGGGGAAGTGAATGAGCAGTTCTTC.

The rearrangement joins TRBV5-6 to TRBJ2-3; 12 bases agree with TRBD2. V shed 5 bases, J shed 2 bases, and the junction held 6 bases outside the gene matches. Germline lookup yields CDR1 SGHDT and CDR2 YYEEEE. There are 16 residues in the CDR3. In DNA, the CDR3 is TGTGCCAGCAGTTTCGGACTAGCGGGGAACACAGATACGCAGTATTTT. Protein product: CASSFGLAGNTDTQYF.